Listed here are 5 T cell receptor beta chains from one sample, sequenced in a study of blood T cell repertoires in COVID-19. Here immunoSEQ multiplex PCR was the method, and the copy in TCRdb shows in-frame clones only, minus some. The sample gives around 250,000 clones, 85% of which show up once; 9.1% is in the top ten. The sequenced material came from PBMCs or T cells enriched from blood (not recorded which). These TCRs come from a woman between 50 and 59 years old with acute COVID-19.

V is TRBV3-1 (or the pseudogene TRBV3-2) and J is TRBJ2-1; 8 bases match TRBD1. Losses at the gene ends were 4 bases for V and 3 bases for J; bases not matched to a gene: 5. This CDR3 contains 15 residues. The germline gives CDR1 LGHDT, CDR2 YNNKEL (reference sequence). The DNA for the CDR3 is TGTGCCAGCAGCCCAACAGGGGGTGTCTACAATGAGCAGTTCTTC. Translating it yields CASSPTGGVYNEQFF.

Concerning this clone itself: This specimen includes other DNA sequences encoding the same CDR3. The chain combines TRBV6-2 or TRBV6-3 with TRBJ1-5; TRBD1 aligns across 10 bases. The CDR3 has 16 residues. With V trimmed by 5 bases and J by 2 bases, 6 bases remained unmatched. Looked up from germline, CDR1 is MNHEY and CDR2 is SVGEGT. The CDR3 DNA follows: TGTGCCAGCAGTCCGACAGGGGGCGGGGGCAATCAGCCCCAGCATTTT. It specifies CASSPTGGGGNQPQHF.

This chain uses TRBV6-5 with TRBJ1-2, with a weak D call TRBD1 (5 bases). Germline lookup yields CDR1 MNHEY and CDR2 SVGAGI. This CDR3 region has 13 residues. Trimming shortened V by 6 bases and J by 4 bases, and 12 bases separated the two germline ends. For the CDR3, the DNA is TGTGCCAGCAGAGCCGACAGACTCTATGGCTACACCTTC. It yields the protein CASRADRLYGYTF.

The CDR3 region is CASSIRGPFTGELFF. The CDR3 DNA reads TGTGCCAGTAGTATCCGCGGCCCATTTACCGGGGAGCTGTTTTTT. The chain links TRBV19 to TRBJ2-2; D call uncertain. The germline gives CDR1 LNHDA, CDR2 SQIVND (reference sequence). V lost 3 bases to trimming and J lost 5 bases, with 13 bases between them. The CDR3 extends over 15 amino acids.

The chain joins TRBV6-2 or TRBV6-3 to TRBJ2-7; 7 bases line up with TRBD1. Per the germline V gene, CDR1 is MNHEY and CDR2 is SVGEGT. V lost 4 bases to trimming and J lost 2 bases; unmatched junction nucleotides: 11. CDR3 length: 16 amino acids. The CDR3 spells CASSSGTAGTAYEQYF. The CDR3 DNA is TGTGCCAGCAGTTCTGGGACAGCCGGTACAGCCTACGAGCAGTACTTC.